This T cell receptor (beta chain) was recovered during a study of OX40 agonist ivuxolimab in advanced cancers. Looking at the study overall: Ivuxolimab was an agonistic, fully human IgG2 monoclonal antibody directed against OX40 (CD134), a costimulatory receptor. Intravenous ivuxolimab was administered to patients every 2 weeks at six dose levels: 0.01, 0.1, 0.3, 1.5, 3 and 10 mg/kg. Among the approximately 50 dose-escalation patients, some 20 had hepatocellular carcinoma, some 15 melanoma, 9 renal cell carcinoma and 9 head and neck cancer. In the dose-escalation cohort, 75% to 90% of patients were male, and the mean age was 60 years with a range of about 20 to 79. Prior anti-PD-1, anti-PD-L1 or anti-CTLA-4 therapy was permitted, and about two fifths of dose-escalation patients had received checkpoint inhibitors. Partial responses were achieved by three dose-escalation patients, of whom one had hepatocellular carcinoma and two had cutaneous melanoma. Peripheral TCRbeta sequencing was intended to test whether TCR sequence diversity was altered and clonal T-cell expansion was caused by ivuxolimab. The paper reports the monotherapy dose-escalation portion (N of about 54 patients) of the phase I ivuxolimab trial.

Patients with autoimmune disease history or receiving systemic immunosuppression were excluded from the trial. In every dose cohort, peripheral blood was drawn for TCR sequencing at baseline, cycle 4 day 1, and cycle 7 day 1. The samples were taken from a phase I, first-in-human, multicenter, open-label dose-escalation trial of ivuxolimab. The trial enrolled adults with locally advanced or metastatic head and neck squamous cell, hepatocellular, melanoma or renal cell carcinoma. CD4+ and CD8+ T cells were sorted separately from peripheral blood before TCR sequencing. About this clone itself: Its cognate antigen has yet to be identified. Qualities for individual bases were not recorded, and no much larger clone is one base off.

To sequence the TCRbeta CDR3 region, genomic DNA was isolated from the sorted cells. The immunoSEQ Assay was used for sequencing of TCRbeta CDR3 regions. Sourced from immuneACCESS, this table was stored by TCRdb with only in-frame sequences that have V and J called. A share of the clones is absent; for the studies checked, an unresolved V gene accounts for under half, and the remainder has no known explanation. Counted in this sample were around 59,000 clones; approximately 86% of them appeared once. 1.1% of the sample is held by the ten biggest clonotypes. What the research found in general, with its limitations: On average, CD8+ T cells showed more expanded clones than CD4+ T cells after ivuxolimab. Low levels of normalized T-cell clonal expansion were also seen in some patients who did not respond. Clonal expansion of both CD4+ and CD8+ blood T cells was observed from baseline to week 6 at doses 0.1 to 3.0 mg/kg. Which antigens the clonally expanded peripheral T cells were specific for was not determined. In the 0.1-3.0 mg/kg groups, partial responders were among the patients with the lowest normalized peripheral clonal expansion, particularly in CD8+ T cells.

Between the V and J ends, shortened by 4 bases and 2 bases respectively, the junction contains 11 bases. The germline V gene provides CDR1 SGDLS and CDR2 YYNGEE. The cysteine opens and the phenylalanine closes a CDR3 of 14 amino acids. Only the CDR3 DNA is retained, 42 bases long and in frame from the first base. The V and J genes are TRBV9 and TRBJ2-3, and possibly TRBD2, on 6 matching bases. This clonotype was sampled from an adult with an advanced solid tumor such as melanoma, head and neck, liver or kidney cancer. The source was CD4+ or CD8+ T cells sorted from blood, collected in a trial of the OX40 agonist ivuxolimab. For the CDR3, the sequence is CASSSPGDTDTQYF. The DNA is TGTGCCAGCAGCTCACCGGGAGACACAGATACGCAGTATTTT.